This T cell receptor beta chain derives from a study of blood T cell repertoires in COVID-19 (dated by TCRdb to the early 2020s). In the study overall: The collaborator samples originated in the United States, Italy and Spain and spanned the acute and convalescent phases of COVID-19. The sample metadata nearly always contained a de-identified subject ID, COVID-19 status, age in years and sex. The material from the prospective study consisted of cDNA or gDNA derived from T cells, B-cell-depleted T cells, or PBMCs. The samples were drawn from two sources: the first 160 participants of the ongoing ImmuneRACE study, and 1,200 or so subjects contributed by 6 global collaborators. Deeply sampled blood TCRbeta repertoires from subjects exposed to, actively infected with, or recovered from COVID-19 were included in the dataset. Where available, HLA class I and class II types were obtained from metadata supplied by the sample provider rather than from assay-based typing. The repertoires were released in a freely available public database meant as a resource for research on the immune response to SARS-CoV-2.

The collaborating institutions used their own protocols to collect whole blood in K2EDTA tubes. For TCRbeta analysis, collaborator samples were shipped as frozen whole blood, as isolated PBMCs, or as DNA extracted from either sample type. Broad study findings and their caveats: The amount of clinical and demographic metadata varied by source and participant and was provided uncurated.

Spanning cysteine to phenylalanine, the CDR3 consists of 14 amino acids. The DNA shown is the 42-base CDR3, in frame from base 1. Reading the germline V gene (reference sequence) gives CDR1 LNHNV and CDR2 YYDKDF. V and J are trimmed by 3 bases and 2 bases, and the gene matches miss 1 base of the junction. As for this clone: Its antigen target is currently unknown. Per-base quality was not reported, and no clone a single base away is much larger than it.

TCRbeta CDR3 regions were amplified from genomic DNA using the immunoSEQ Assay, a bias-controlled multiplex PCR. Processing in the source paper ran as follows. The number of nucleated cells in each sample was estimated by amplification of reference gene primers within the assay. Sequence reads were collapsed and filtered to measure the absolute abundance of every unique TCRbeta CDR3 rearrangement. For each sample, productive Simpson clonality was calculated as the square root of Simpson's diversity index over productive rearrangements. The table comes from immuneACCESS by way of TCRdb, which keeps in-frame sequences with V and J called. Part of the clones is missing from these tables; in studies checked, under half for an unresolved V gene and the rest for unknown reasons. V and J calls and clone size are given by that table; D and trimming were obtained from the DNA. The sample data list 90,000 to 100,000 clones, and 90% of these were observed just once. The top ten clones comprise around 5% of the sample.

The sequence is built from TRBV15 and TRBJ2-5, with 9 bases in between that match TRBD1. The sample taken for sequencing was peripheral blood. The receptor's source is a middle-aged man with acute or convalescent COVID-19. The DNA is as follows: TGTGCCACCAGCAGTGGACAGGGGCAAGAGACCCAGTACTTC. This is translated as CATSSGQGQETQYF.